This TCR beta chain originates from a study of identical twins. One entry per CDR3 protein, called by TCRdb with MiXCR from the 5' RACE reads. The data hold about 520,000 distinct CDR3 sequences, with around 20% observed a single time. Broader study findings: Beta out-of-frame sequences showed weaker excess twin sharing. Memory repertoires showed no such pattern, whereas abundant cord blood beta clonotypes carried fewer insertions. Within monozygotic twins, out-of-frame TCR alpha sharing was underestimated by the models.

The V segment lost 3 bases and the J segment 3 bases; nucleotides outside the gene matches: 19. The CDR3 has 19 amino acids. On this clonotype itself: The antigen is undetermined.

The sample was also linked to a second study, of T cells expressing NK-cell markers.

The sequencing sample was made of CD4+ T cells sorted from blood. V and J are TRBV12-3 or TRBV12-4 and TRBJ2-7; 8 nucleotides line up with TRBD1. The source is a woman younger than 35 in good health. CDR3: CASSFNDRGLIPLSYEQYF. The CDR3 DNA reads TGTGCCAGCAGTTTCAACGACAGGGGCCTTATTCCCTTGAGCTACGAGCAGTACTTC.